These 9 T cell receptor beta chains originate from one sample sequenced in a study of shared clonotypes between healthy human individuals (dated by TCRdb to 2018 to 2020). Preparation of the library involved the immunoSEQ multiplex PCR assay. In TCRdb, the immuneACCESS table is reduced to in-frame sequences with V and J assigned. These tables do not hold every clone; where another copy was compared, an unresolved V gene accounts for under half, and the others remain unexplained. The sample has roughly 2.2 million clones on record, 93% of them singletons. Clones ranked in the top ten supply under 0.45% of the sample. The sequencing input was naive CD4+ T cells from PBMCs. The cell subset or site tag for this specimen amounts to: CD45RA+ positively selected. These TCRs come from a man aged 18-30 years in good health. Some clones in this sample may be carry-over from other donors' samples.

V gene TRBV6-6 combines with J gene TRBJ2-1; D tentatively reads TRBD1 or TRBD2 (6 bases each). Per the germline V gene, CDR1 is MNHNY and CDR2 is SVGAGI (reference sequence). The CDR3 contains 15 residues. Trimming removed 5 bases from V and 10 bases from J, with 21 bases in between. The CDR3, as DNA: TGTGCCAGCAGTCCCCCGCGGGACACTACCAGCGAGCAGTTCTTC. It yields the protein CASSPPRDTTSEQFF.

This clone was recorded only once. The CDR3 nucleotides read TGTGCCAGCAGCATATCTACAGGAGGGTGGTGGGAGCAGTACTTC. Its translation is CASSISTGGWWEQYF. J is TRBJ2-7 and V is TRBV7-2; TRBD2 is a possible D gene (6 bases). The ends were cut back, 5 bases at V and 7 bases at J, with 21 bases in the middle. CDR1 and CDR2 (germline): SGHTA, FQGNSA. CDR3 length equals 15 residues.

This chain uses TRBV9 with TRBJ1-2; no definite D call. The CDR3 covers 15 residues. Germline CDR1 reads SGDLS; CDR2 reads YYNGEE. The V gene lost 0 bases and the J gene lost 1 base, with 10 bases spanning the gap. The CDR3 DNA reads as TGTGCCAGCAGCGTAGCCCCTCTGAGTAACTATGGCTACACCTTC. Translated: CASSVAPLSNYGYTF.

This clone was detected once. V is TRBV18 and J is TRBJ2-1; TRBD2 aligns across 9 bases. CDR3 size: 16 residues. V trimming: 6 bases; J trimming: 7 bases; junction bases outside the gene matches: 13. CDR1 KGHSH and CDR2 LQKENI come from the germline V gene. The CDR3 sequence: CASSRAATSGGNEQFF. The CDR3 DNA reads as TGTGCCAGCTCCCGAGCAGCGACTAGCGGAGGGAATGAGCAGTTCTTC.

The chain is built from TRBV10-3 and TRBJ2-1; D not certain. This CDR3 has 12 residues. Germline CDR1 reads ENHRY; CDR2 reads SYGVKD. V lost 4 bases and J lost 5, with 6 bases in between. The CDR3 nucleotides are TGTGCCATCAGTGGAAGGGACAATGAGCAGTTCTTC. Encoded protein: CAISGRDNEQFF.

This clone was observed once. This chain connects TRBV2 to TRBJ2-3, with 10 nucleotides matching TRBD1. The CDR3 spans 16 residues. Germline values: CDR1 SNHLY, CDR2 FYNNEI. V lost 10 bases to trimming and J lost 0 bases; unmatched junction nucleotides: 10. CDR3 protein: CATDNMDRGSTDTQYF. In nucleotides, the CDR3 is TGTGCCACCGACAATATGGACAGGGGGAGCACAGATACGCAGTATTTT.

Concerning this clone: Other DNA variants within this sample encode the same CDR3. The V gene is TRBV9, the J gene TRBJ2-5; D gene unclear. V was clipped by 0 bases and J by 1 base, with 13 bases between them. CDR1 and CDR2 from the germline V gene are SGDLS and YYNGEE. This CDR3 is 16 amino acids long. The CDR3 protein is CASSVGARRSQETQYF. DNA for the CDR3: TGTGCCAGCAGCGTAGGGGCGAGACGGAGCCAAGAGACCCAGTACTTC.

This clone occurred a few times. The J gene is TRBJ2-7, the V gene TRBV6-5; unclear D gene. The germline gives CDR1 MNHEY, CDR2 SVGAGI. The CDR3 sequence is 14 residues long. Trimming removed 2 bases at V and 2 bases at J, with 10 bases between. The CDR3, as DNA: TGTGCCAGCAGTTACGAGTGGATGGCCTACGAGCAGTACTTC. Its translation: CASSYEWMAYEQYF.

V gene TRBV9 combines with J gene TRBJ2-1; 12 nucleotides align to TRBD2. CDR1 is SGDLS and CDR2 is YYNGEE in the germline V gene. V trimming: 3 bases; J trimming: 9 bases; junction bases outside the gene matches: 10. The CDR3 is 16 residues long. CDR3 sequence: CASSATSGRPGLEQFF. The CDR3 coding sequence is TGTGCCAGCAGCGCGACTAGCGGGAGACCGGGGCTTGAGCAGTTCTTC.